One and the same sample provided the 27 T cell receptor beta chains below, sequenced in a study of shared clonotypes between healthy human individuals. Assay: immunoSEQ multiplex PCR; the TCRdb copy retains only in-frame clones and omits some. The profile covers 450,000 to 500,000 clones, with 70% to 80% appearing a single time and 9.5% to 15% taken by the ten largest. The sample consisted of PBMCs. The source is a woman in her thirties or forties in good health. Some clones in this sample may be carry-over from other donors' samples.

This rearrangement joins TRBV6-1 to TRBJ1-1, with D unclear. Germline CDR1 and CDR2: MNHNS and SASEGT. Between the trimmed V and J ends, which lost 2 bases and 5 bases, there was a span of 9 bases. The CDR3 length is 13 residues. The CDR3 DNA follows: TGTGCCAGCAGTGAACACCAGGCGACTGAAGCTTTCTTT. Translation: CASSEHQATEAFF.

The rearrangement joins TRBV11-3 to TRBJ2-1, with unresolved D. Per the germline V gene, CDR1 is SGHNT and CDR2 is YENEEA. Between the trimmed V and J ends, which lost 1 base and 6 bases, there was a span of 7 bases. This CDR3 has 13 residues. CDR3 region: CASSLGEANEQFF. DNA of the CDR3: TGTGCCAGCAGCTTAGGAGAGGCCAATGAGCAGTTCTTC.

The chain combines TRBV11-1 with TRBJ2-7; 9 bases are a match to TRBD2. Germline CDR1 reads SGHAT; CDR2 reads FQDESV (reference sequence). CDR3 length equals 15 residues. Losses at the gene ends were 0 bases for V and 6 bases for J; bases not matched to a gene: 6. The CDR3 nucleotides read TGTGCCAGCAGCTTAGCCATAGCGGGAGAGGGCGAGCAGTACTTC. Residues: CASSLAIAGEGEQYF.

Details on this clone: Being one base from a much bigger clone, this may be a read error. The V gene is TRBV5-4, the J gene TRBJ2-3; TRBD2 aligns across 13 bases. CDR1 is SGHNT, CDR2 YYREEE, per germline (reference sequence). This CDR3 has 16 amino acids. CDR3 sequence reads: CASSIGLAGVQDTRYF. Written as DNA, the CDR3 is TGTGCCAGCAGCATCGGACTAGCGGGAGTACAAGATACGCGGTATTTT.

The rearrangement joins TRBV14 to TRBJ1-2, with D hard to call. Germline CDR1 SGHDN, CDR2 FVKESK. V gave up 1 base and J gave up 7 bases, with 13 bases separating them. The CDR3 extends over 14 amino acids. The CDR3 DNA sequence: TGTGCCAGCAGCCAAGTGCGGGATGCCGGTGGCTACACCTTC. Translation gives CASSQVRDAGGYTF.

The rearrangement joins TRBV19 to TRBJ2-2; 7 positions agree with TRBD1. The germline CDR1 and CDR2 sequences are LNHDA and SQIVND (reference sequence). The CDR3 length is 15 residues. The V gene end was trimmed by 7 bases and the J gene end by 6 bases; junction bases not matched to a gene: 11. CDR3 sequence (DNA): TGTGCCAGTACTCCGGGACAGTTTATCTCCGGGGAGCTGTTTTTT. This translates into CASTPGQFISGELFF.

This CDR3 is CASKGGSGYPEGEQFF. The DNA of the CDR3 is TGTGCCAGTAAAGGTGGAAGCGGGTACCCCGAGGGTGAGCAGTTCTTC. This chain links TRBV19 with TRBJ2-1; possible D gene TRBD2, 6 bases. The CDR3 length is 16 residues. Germline values: CDR1 LNHDA, CDR2 SQIVND (reference sequence). V was pared by 7 bases and J by 9 bases, with 25 bases between.

The V and J genes are TRBV5-1 and TRBJ2-7, with 7 bases lining up with TRBD2. The V gene end was trimmed by 1 base and the J gene end by 5 bases; junction bases not matched to a gene: 9. The CDR3 is 15 residues long. CDR1 is SGHRS and CDR2 is YFSETQ in the germline V gene. The CDR3 DNA is TGCGCCAGCAGCTTGTTGGAGCGGGAAGTCGACGAGCAGTACTTC. This encodes CASSLLEREVDEQYF.

Here the CDR3 DNA reads TGCGCCAGCAGCCCCATTCCGGGTTTCACAGATACGCAGTATTTT. It specifies CASSPIPGFTDTQYF. The gene calls are TRBV5-1 and TRBJ2-3; D remains ambiguous. This CDR3 region has 15 residues. Germline assignment: CDR1 SGHRS and CDR2 YFSETQ. Trimming left V 4 bases short and J 2 bases short, with 14 bases between.

The chain uses TRBV15 and TRBJ2-1; D gene uncertain. The germline gives CDR1 LNHNV, CDR2 YYDKDF (reference sequence). The CDR3 has 17 amino acids. Trimming shortened V by 0 bases and J by 0 bases, and 12 bases separated the two germline ends. The CDR3, as DNA: TGTGCCACCAGCAGAGAGGAGCGCGAAAGCTCCTACAATGAGCAGTTCTTC. This translates into CATSREERESSYNEQFF.

The chain employs TRBV5-4 and TRBJ2-3; 13 nucleotides line up with TRBD2. Looked up from germline, CDR1 is SGHNT and CDR2 is YYREEE (reference sequence). Losses at the gene ends were 3 bases for V and 6 bases for J; bases not matched to a gene: 7. There are 16 residues in the CDR3. CDR3 region: CASSSGLAGVGDTQYF. The DNA of the CDR3 is TGTGCCAGCAGCTCCGGACTAGCGGGAGTCGGTGATACGCAGTATTTT.

This rearrangement joins TRBV11-3 to TRBJ2-7, with 8 bases fitting TRBD1. The trim removed 5 bases at V and 7 bases at J, leaving 7 bases unmatched. Germline CDR1 SGHNT, CDR2 YENEEA. This CDR3 has 13 amino acids. The CDR3 region has the DNA TGTGCCAGCAGCCTTGACAGGGGAGGTGAGCAGTACTTC. Its protein product is CASSLDRGGEQYF. Variable domain in full (rest from reference TRBV11-3 and TRBJ2-7): EAGVVQSPRYKIIEKKQPVAFWCNPISGHNTLYWYLQNLGQGPELLIRYENEEAVDDSQLPKDRFSAERLKGVDSTLKIQPAELGDSAVYLCASSLDRGGEQYFGPGTRLTVT.

This chain joins TRBV4-1 and TRBJ1-5; D not certain. Trimming left V 1 base short and J 2 bases short, with 9 bases between. Germline loops: CDR1 MGHRA, CDR2 YSYEKL. The CDR3 consists of 15 residues. CDR3 nucleotide sequence: TGCGCCAGCAGCCAAGCAGAGGGCCGCAATCAGCCCCAGCATTTT. This gives the protein CASSQAEGRNQPQHF.

The V and J genes are TRBV9 and TRBJ2-5; 8 nucleotides agree with TRBD2. Germline CDR1 reads SGDLS; CDR2 reads YYNGEE. The CDR3 has 13 amino acids. With 2 bases clipped from V and 5 bases from J, the junction kept 2 bases outside the gene matches. The CDR3: CASSVSGTETQYF. The DNA for the CDR3 is TGTGCCAGCAGCGTTAGCGGGACCGAGACCCAGTACTTC.

This chain joins TRBV11-2 and TRBJ1-2, with TRBD1 identical over 7 bases. This CDR3 is 15 amino acids long. The junction had 10 bases not matched to a gene; V was cut back by 5 bases and J by 4 bases. The V gene's germline CDR1 is SGHAT and CDR2 FQNNGV. The CDR3 DNA sequence: TGTGCCAGCAGCGGATGGTCCAGGGGGGCCTATGGCTACACCTTC. Its translation: CASSGWSRGAYGYTF.

The genes are TRBV12-5 and TRBJ2-7, with 9 bases fitting TRBD2. The germline V gene encodes CDR1 LGHNT and CDR2 FRNRAP. This CDR3 has 15 amino acids. V trimming: 1 base; J trimming: 3 bases; junction bases outside the gene matches: 4. Here the CDR3 DNA reads TGTGCTAGTGGTTTGGGACTAGCGGTAGGCTACGAGCAGTACTTC. It translates to CASGLGLAVGYEQYF.

This chain links TRBV27 with TRBJ1-4; a possible D gene is TRBD1 (5 bases). Germline V gene lookup returns CDR1 MNHEY and CDR2 SMNVEV (reference sequence). The ends were cut back, 3 bases at V and 4 bases at J, with 15 bases in the middle. CDR3 length equals 16 residues. Written as DNA, the CDR3 is TGTGCCAGCAGTTTTTATCCCCGGGGGGATAATGAAAAACTGTTTTTT. Translation: CASSFYPRGDNEKLFF.

The gene calls are TRBV5-1 and TRBJ2-5; D may be TRBD2 (5 bases). The ends were cut back, 0 bases at V and 5 bases at J, with 11 bases in the middle. CDR1 and CDR2 from the germline V gene are SGHRS and YFSETQ. The CDR3 contains 14 residues. CDR3 protein: CASSLAASWETQYF. The CDR3 DNA is TGCGCCAGCAGCTTGGCGGCTAGCTGGGAGACCCAGTACTTC. Full variable domain (missing parts from reference TRBV5-1 and TRBJ2-5): KAGVTQTPRYLIKTRGQQVTLSCSPISGHRSVSWYQQTPGQGLQFLFEYFSETQRNKGNFPGRFSGRQFSNSRSEMNVSTLELGDSALYLCASSLAASWETQYFGPGTRLLVL.

The V gene is TRBV11-1, the J gene TRBJ2-1; the match to TRBD1 covers 12 bases. Looked up from germline, CDR1 is SGHAT and CDR2 is FQDESV (reference sequence). J lost 10 bases, V lost 4 bases, and 8 bases had no gene match. CDR3 size: 15 residues. The CDR3 DNA follows: TGTGCCAGCAGCTACCTGGGACAGGGGGCATGGGAGCAGTTCTTC. It is translated as CASSYLGQGAWEQFF.

V is TRBV28 and J is TRBJ1-5, with TRBD1 as a possible D gene (5 bases). Per germline, CDR1 MDHEN and CDR2 SYDVKM. The CDR3 is made up of 15 amino acids. V was cut by 2 bases and J by 0 bases, with 8 bases left in between. CDR3 residues: CASSLRDGSNQPQHF. The CDR3 bases are TGTGCCAGCAGTTTACGGGACGGTAGCAATCAGCCCCAGCATTTT.

The chain joins TRBV11-2 to TRBJ2-2; D gene uncertain. Per germline, CDR1 SGHAT and CDR2 FQNNGV. Trimming pared 7 bases from V and 0 bases from J, leaving 18 bases between. The CDR3 covers 17 residues. CDR3 bases: TGTGCCAGCACCCCCCCGGGTTTTTGGGCGAACACCGGGGAGCTGTTTTTT. Its protein product is CASTPPGFWANTGELFF.

This rearrangement joins TRBV11-2 to TRBJ2-1; 9 nucleotides match TRBD1. The ends lost 5 bases at V and 10 bases at J; junction bases unmatched: 9. The V gene's germline CDR1 is SGHAT and CDR2 FQNNGV. There are 14 residues in the CDR3. The CDR3 DNA sequence: TGTGCCAGCAGCAAAGCTTACAGGGGGCAAGAGCAGTTCTTC. The encoded protein is CASSKAYRGQEQFF.

This chain links TRBV12-5 with TRBJ2-1, with 9 nucleotides matching TRBD1. CDR1 and CDR2 from the germline V gene are LGHNT and FRNRAP. There are 20 residues in the CDR3. J lost 6 bases, V lost 1 base, and 19 bases had no gene match. Written as DNA, the CDR3 is TGTGCTAGTGGTTTGGCCCCAGGGACAGGGTGGATTGGTTGGGTCAATGAGCAGTTCTTC. Translation gives CASGLAPGTGWIGWVNEQFF.

The gene calls are TRBV9 and TRBJ2-1, with 10 bases fitting TRBD2. Trimming at V came to 4 bases and at J to 4 bases, leaving 14 bases not matched to a gene. The CDR3 sequence is 18 residues long. The germline V gene has CDR1 SGDLS and CDR2 YYNGEE. CDR3 protein: CASSPSASGRWGYNEQFF. The CDR3 DNA is TGTGCCAGCAGCCCCAGTGCTAGCGGGAGATGGGGTTACAATGAGCAGTTCTTC. The complete variable domain, with remaining parts taken from reference TRBV9 and TRBJ2-1, reads DSGVTQTPKHLITATGQRVTLRCSPRSGDLSVYWYQQSLDQGLQFLIQYYNGEERAKGNILERFSAQQFPDLHSELNLSSLELGDSALYFCASSPSASGRWGYNEQFFGPGTRLTVL.

The chain combines TRBV18 with TRBJ2-7; D is perhaps TRBD2 (6 bases). V dropped 3 bases and J dropped 7 bases, with 10 bases sitting between them. The CDR3 consists of 12 residues. CDR1 is KGHSH, CDR2 LQKENI, per germline. In DNA, the CDR3 is TGTGCCAGCTCACCCCGGGCGGGGGAGCAGTACTTC. Protein product: CASSPRAGEQYF.

This rearrangement joins TRBV5-1 to TRBJ2-1; 10 bases match TRBD2. Germline values: CDR1 SGHRS, CDR2 YFSETQ. There are 20 residues in the CDR3. After removal of 0 bases from V and 8 bases from J, the junction contained 20 bases not matched to a gene. CDR3 sequence: CASSLGDYVSTFLAGDEQFF. Here the CDR3 DNA reads TGCGCCAGCAGCTTGGGGGACTACGTATCGACTTTCCTAGCGGGAGATGAGCAGTTCTTC.

The chain has TRBV28 and TRBJ2-3; unclear D gene. Germline CDR1 reads MDHEN; CDR2 reads SYDVKM. This CDR3 has 14 amino acids. The V end lost 6 bases, the J end lost 6 bases, and 16 bases lay between the germline ends. DNA for the CDR3: TGTGCCAGCAGCTCCACCCCACCCCAGGATACGCAGTATTTT. Translating it yields CASSSTPPQDTQYF.